This TCR beta chain was recovered during a study of blood T cell repertoires in COVID-19. Overall study context: Researchers got acute and convalescent COVID-19 samples from the United States, Italy and Spain. PBMCs, B-cell-depleted T cells, or T cells were the source of the cDNA or gDNA that made up the material.

The length of the CDR3 is 18 residues. Germline V gene lookup returns CDR1 SGHDT and CDR2 YYEEEE. Deletions cut 2 bases from V and 10 bases from J, with 25 bases between. In the original workflow: From reference gene primer amplification, estimates of nucleated cell counts were derived. The table came from immunoSEQ multiplex PCR; TCRdb's copy has only in-frame clones and leaves some out. D and trimming were read from the DNA, whereas the V and J calls and clone size are those reported in that table. Among about 490,000 clones listed, around 85% were seen once. This TCR derives from a human donor in a cohort sampled during active COVID-19. The sample consisted of peripheral blood. The chain recombines TRBV5-6 with TRBJ1-6; D is perhaps TRBD1 (6 bases). CDR3 DNA sequence: TGTGCCAGCAGCTTTTTTCCTGTCCGGGCAGGGGAAGACTCACCCCTCCACTTT. Its protein is CASSFFPVRAGEDSPLHF.